This T cell receptor beta chain was profiled in a study of blood T cell repertoires in COVID-19. The protocol was immunoSEQ multiplex PCR, while the TCRdb copy is restricted to in-frame clones and leaves out a portion. The table shows 150,000 to 200,000 clones, with around 84% occurring only once. The clonotype originates from a woman between 50 and 59 years old who had recovered from COVID-19. Sequencing input: PBMCs or T cells enriched from blood (not recorded which).

The CDR3 nucleotides are TGCGCCAGCAGCCGCGGGGGGTTGAACACCGGGGAGCTGTTTTTT. It is translated as CASSRGGLNTGELFF. The rearrangement links TRBV4-3 to TRBJ2-2; 8 nucleotides align to TRBD2. The length of the CDR3 is 15 residues. The V gene end was trimmed by 4 bases and the J gene end by 1 base; junction bases not matched to a gene: 2. Germline V CDR1 and CDR2: LGHNA, YSLEER.